This TCR beta chain stems from a study of cytotoxic CD8 clonotypes in ibrutinib-treated CLL. Notes on the study in general: T-cell clonality at baseline went above that of age-matched healthy donors and rose and fell with circulating CD8+ T-cell counts.

The table came from immunoSEQ multiplex PCR; TCRdb's copy has only in-frame clones and leaves some out. The sample has tens of thousands of clones; around 74% are singletons. Comments on this clone: The target antigen is unknown.

This CDR3 is 15 amino acids long. V was cut by 0 bases and J by 2 bases, with 8 bases left in between. Germline CDR1 is MGHRA and CDR2 is YSYEKL. The chain joins TRBV4-1 to TRBJ1-3, with D tentatively TRBD1 (5 bases). The TCR was taken from a human donor with chronic lymphocytic leukemia. The sequencing here drew on PBMCs, taken at disease progression, from a patient treated with ibrutinib. CDR3 DNA: TGCGCCAGCAGCCAAGATCGGGGGGCTGGAAACACCATATATTTT. Protein product: CASSQDRGAGNTIYF.